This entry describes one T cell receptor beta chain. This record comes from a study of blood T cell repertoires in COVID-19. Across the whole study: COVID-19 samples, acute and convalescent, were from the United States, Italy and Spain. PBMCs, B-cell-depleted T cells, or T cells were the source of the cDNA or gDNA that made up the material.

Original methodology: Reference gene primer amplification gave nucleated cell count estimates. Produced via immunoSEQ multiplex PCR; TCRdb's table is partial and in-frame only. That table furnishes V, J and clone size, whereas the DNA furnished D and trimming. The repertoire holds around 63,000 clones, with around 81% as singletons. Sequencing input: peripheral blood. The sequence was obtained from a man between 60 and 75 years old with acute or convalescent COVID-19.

CDR3 loop: CASSPRRGTTGNTIYF. The CDR3 DNA follows: TGTGCCAGCAGCCCCCGCCGGGGAACGACTGGAAACACCATATATTTT. The V call is TRBV3-1 (or the pseudogene TRBV3-2), the J call TRBJ1-3; the D is unclear. Germline CDR1 LGHDT, CDR2 YNNKEL (reference sequence). Trimming took off 4 bases at V and 2 bases at J, with 15 bases between the two ends. This CDR3 has 16 residues.